Presented here are 7 T cell receptor beta chains from one specimen sequenced in a study of T-cell reconstitution after alpha-beta-depleted transplantation in children. Preparation of the TCRbeta library involved a method that used unique molecular identifiers. In TCRdb, the PCR reads were re-called with MiXCR into one record per CDR3 protein. The sample holds about 280,000 distinct CDR3 sequences, more than 9% seen once. The sequenced sample was peripheral blood, obtained 180 days after TCRalphabeta/CD19-depleted stem cell transplant. The receptor source for this set is a male patient between 2 and 9 years old who had a stem cell transplant for chronic granulomatous disease, so the T cells may come from the graft donor.

This clonotype was picked up many times. The chain combines TRBV7-2 with TRBJ2-7, with TRBD1 identical over 9 bases. V gave up 1 base and J gave up 2 bases; unmatched junction bases: 3. The germline V gene encodes CDR1 SGHTA and CDR2 FQGNSA. This CDR3 region has 15 residues. The CDR3 DNA is TGTGCCAGCAGCTTAGAGACAGGGGGAGCCTACGAGCAGTACTTC. Translating gives CASSLETGGAYEQYF.

Note on this clonotype: This could be a read error, since a much larger clone is one nucleotide away. V gene TRBV4-3 combines with J gene TRBJ1-6, with TRBD1 as a possible D gene (5 bases). The CDR3 is 15 residues long. CDR1 and CDR2 (germline): LGHNA, YSLEER. DNA of the CDR3: TGCGCCAGCAGCCAATTCGCAGGGCATAATCCACCCCTCCACTTT. Protein: CASSQFAGHNPPLHF.

This clonotype was detected ten times or more. The rearrangement links TRBV5-5 to TRBJ2-5; TRBD2 might be the D (5 bases). CDR3 length equals 14 residues. Trimming cost V 4 bases and J 2 bases, with 12 bases left between them. Germline V gives CDR1 SGHKS, CDR2 YYEKEE (reference sequence). For the CDR3, the DNA is TGTGCCAGCAGCCCGTGGACTTTACAAGAGACCCAGTACTTC. Its translation is CASSPWTLQETQYF. Variable domain in full (rest from reference TRBV5-5 and TRBJ2-5): DAGVTQSPTHLIKTRGQQVTLRCSPISGHKSVSWYQQVLGQGPQFIFQYYEKEERGRGNFPDRFSARQFPNYSSELNVNALLLGDSALYLCASSPWTLQETQYFGPGTRLLVL.

This clonotype was recorded many times. The genes are TRBV7-2 and TRBJ2-1; D not certain. The CDR3 has 11 amino acids. CDR1 SGHTA and CDR2 FQGNSA come from the germline V gene. Trimming pared 5 bases from V and 9 bases from J, leaving 8 bases between. The CDR3 region is CASSRGVEQFF. CDR3 DNA: TGTGCCAGCAGCCGTGGGGTTGAGCAGTTCTTC.

This clonotype was counted at least ten times. The CDR3 region has the DNA TGTGCCAGCTCCCTCGGGACGGACAATCAGCCCCAGCATTTT. This sequence encodes CASSLGTDNQPQHF. This chain connects TRBV18 to TRBJ1-5; D might be TRBD1 (5 bases). The V end lost 6 bases, the J end lost 3 bases, and 12 bases lay between the germline ends. Germline lookup yields CDR1 KGHSH and CDR2 LQKENI. The CDR3 is made up of 14 amino acids.

This clonotype was seen at least ten times. The V call is TRBV24-1, the J call TRBJ2-2; the D is unclear. Germline values: CDR1 KGHDR, CDR2 SFDVKD. The CDR3 has 14 amino acids. The V end lost 3 bases, the J end lost 7 bases, and 11 bases lay between the germline ends. CDR3 residues: CATSDPGPGGELFF. Here the CDR3 DNA reads TGTGCCACCAGTGATCCGGGCCCTGGCGGGGAGCTGTTTTTT.

This clonotype was counted many times. The chain employs TRBV28 and TRBJ2-3; 8 positions agree with TRBD1. The CDR3 length is 15 residues. The ends lost 2 bases at V and 4 bases at J; junction bases unmatched: 5. In germline, CDR1 is MDHEN, CDR2 SYDVKM. The DNA for the CDR3 is TGTGCCAGCAGTTTAGCCAGGGGGCGCCCAGATACGCAGTATTTT. This sequence encodes CASSLARGRPDTQYF.